This T cell receptor (beta chain) was identified in a study of blood T cell repertoires in COVID-19. Background on the study: Samples representing acute and convalescent COVID-19 were sourced from the United States, Italy and Spain.

Some clones are missing from TCRdb's copy, which holds only in-frame ones; the method was immunoSEQ multiplex PCR. Counted here are over 130,000 clones, around 90% occurring once; the ten biggest clones make up about 4.6%. Specimen: peripheral blood. The clonotype comes from a woman aged 55-70 years with active or convalescent COVID-19.

In DNA, the CDR3 is TGTGCCAGCAGCCAAGAACACCCGCCCCAGCATTTT. As protein: CASSQEHPPQHF. The chain is built from TRBV5-8 and TRBJ1-5; D gene unclear. There are 12 residues in the CDR3. Between the trimmed V and J ends, which lost 4 bases and 9 bases, there was a span of 11 bases. Germline V lookup: CDR1 SGHTS, CDR2 YDEGEE.